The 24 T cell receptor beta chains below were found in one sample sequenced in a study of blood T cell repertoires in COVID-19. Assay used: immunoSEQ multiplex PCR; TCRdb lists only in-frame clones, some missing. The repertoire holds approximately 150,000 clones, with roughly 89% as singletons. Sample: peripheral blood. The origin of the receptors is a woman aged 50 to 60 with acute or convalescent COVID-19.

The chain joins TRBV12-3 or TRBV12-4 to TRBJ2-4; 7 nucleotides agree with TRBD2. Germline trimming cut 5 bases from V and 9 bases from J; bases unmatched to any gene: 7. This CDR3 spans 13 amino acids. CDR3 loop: CASSPSGAGIQYF. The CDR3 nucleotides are TGTGCCAGCAGTCCGAGCGGGGCAGGCATTCAGTACTTC.

CDR3 sequence: CASSRTADNSPLHF. The CDR3 bases are TGTGCCAGTAGTCGAACTGCGGATAATTCACCCCTCCACTTT. The chain combines TRBV19 with TRBJ1-6; the D is unclear. The V and J ends lost 5 bases and 5 bases respectively, with 10 bases between them. Germline values: CDR1 LNHDA, CDR2 SQIVND (reference sequence). The CDR3 is made up of 14 amino acids.

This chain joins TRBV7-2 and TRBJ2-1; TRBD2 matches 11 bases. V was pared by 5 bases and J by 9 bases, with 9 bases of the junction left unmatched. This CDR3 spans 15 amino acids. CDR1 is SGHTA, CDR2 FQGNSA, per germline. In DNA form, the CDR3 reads TGTGCCAGCAGCCCCTCTTTTAGCGGGAGGGCTGAGCAGTTCTTC. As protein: CASSPSFSGRAEQFF. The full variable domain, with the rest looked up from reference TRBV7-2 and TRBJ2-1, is GAGVSQSPSNKVTEKGKDVELRCDPISGHTALYWYRQSLGQGLEFLIYFQGNSAPDKSGLPSDRFSAERTGGSVSTLTIQRTQQEDSAVYLCASSPSFSGRAEQFFGPGTRLTVL.

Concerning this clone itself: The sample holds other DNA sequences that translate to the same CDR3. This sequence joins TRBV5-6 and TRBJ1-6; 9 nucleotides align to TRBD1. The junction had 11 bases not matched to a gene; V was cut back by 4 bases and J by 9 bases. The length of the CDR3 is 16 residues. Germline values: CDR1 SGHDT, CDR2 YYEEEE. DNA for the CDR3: TGTGCCAGCAGCCCGGTCCCGGGACAGGGAAGTTCACCCCTCCACTTT. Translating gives CASSPVPGQGSSPLHF.

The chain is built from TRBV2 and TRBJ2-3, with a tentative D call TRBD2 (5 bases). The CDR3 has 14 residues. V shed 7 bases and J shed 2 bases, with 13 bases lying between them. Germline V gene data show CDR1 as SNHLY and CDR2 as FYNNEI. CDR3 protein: CASNGRVPTDTQYF. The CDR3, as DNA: TGTGCCAGCAACGGGCGGGTACCCACAGATACGCAGTATTTT.

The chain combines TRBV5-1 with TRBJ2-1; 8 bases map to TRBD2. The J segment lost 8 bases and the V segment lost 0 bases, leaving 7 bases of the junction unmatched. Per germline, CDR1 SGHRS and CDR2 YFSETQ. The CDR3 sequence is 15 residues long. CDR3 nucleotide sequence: TGCGCCAGCAGCTTGGTAGCGGGGTCCTCCCATGAGCAGTTCTTC. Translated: CASSLVAGSSHEQFF.

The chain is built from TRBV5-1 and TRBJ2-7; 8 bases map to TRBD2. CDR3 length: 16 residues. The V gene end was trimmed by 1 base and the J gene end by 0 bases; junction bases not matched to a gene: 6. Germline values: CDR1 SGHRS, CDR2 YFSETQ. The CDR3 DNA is TGCGCCAGCAGCTTGTGGCAAGCGGGAGCCTCCTACGAGCAGTACTTC. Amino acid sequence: CASSLWQAGASYEQYF. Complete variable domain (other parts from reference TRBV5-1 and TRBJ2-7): KAGVTQTPRYLIKTRGQQVTLSCSPISGHRSVSWYQQTPGQGLQFLFEYFSETQRNKGNFPGRFSGRQFSNSRSEMNVSTLELGDSALYLCASSLWQAGASYEQYFGPGTRLTVT.

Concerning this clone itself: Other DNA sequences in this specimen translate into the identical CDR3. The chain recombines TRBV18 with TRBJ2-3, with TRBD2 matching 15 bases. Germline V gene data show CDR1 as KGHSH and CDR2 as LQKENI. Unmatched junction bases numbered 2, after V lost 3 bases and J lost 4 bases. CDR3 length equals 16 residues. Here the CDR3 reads CASSPGLAGGSDTQYF. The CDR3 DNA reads TGTGCCAGCTCACCGGGACTAGCGGGAGGATCAGATACGCAGTATTTT.

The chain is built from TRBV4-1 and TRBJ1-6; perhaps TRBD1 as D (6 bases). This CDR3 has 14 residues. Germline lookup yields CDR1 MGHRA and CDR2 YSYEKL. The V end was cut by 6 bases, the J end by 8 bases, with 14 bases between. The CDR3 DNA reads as TGCGCCAGCAGTCACAGGGAGAATTATTCACCCCTCCACTTT. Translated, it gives CASSHRENYSPLHF.

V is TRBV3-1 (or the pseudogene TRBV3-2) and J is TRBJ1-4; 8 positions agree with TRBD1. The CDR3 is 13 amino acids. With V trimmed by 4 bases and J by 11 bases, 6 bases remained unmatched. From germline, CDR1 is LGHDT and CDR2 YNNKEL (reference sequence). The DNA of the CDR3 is TGTGCCAGCAGCCTGGACAGGGCGGGGAAACTGTTTTTT. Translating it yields CASSLDRAGKLFF.

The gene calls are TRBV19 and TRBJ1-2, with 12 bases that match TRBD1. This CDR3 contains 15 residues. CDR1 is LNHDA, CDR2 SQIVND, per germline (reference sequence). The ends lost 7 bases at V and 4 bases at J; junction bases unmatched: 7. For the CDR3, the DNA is TGTGCCAGTATTACTCCGGGACAGGGGGCCTATGGCTACACCTTC. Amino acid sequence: CASITPGQGAYGYTF. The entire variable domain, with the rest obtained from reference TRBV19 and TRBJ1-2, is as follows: DGGITQSPKYLFRKEGQNVTLSCEQNLNHDAMYWYRQDPGQGLRLIYYSQIVNDFQKGDIAEGYSVSREKKESFPLTVTSAQKNPTAFYLCASITPGQGAYGYTFGSGTRLTVV.

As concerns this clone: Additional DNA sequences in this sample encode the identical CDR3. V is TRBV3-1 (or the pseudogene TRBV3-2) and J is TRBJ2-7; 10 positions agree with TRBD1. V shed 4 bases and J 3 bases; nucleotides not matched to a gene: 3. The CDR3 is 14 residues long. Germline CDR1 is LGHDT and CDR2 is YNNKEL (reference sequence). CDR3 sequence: CASSPRTGGYEQYF. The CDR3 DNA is TGTGCCAGCAGCCCCCGGACAGGGGGCTACGAGCAGTACTTC.

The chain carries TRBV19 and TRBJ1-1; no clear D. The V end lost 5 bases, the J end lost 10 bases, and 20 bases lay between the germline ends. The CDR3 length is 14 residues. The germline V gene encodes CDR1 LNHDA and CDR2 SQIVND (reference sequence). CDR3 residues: CASSPPGRALGAFF. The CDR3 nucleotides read TGTGCCAGTAGTCCCCCGGGGAGGGCCCTCGGAGCTTTCTTT. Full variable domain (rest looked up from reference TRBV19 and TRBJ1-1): DGGITQSPKYLFRKEGQNVTLSCEQNLNHDAMYWYRQDPGQGLRLIYYSQIVNDFQKGDIAEGYSVSREKKESFPLTVTSAQKNPTAFYLCASSPPGRALGAFFGQGTRLTVV.

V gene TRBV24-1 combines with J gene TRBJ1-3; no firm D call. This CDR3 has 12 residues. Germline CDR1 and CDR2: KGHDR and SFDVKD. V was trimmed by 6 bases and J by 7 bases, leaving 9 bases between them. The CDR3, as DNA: TGTGCCACCAGTCGATCCGGGAACACCATATATTTT. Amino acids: CATSRSGNTIYF.

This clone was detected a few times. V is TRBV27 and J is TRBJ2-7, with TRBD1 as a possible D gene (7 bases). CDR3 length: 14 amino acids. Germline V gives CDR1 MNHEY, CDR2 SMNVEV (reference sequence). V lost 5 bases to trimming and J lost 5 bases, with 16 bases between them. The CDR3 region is CASSPRRGTDEQYF. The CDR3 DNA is TGTGCCAGCAGTCCCAGGAGGGGGACAGACGAGCAGTACTTC.

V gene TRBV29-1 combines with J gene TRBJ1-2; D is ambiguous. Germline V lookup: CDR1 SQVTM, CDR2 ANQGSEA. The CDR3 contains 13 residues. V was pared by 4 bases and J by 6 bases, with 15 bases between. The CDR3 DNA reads TGCAGCGTTGTCACGGGGAGAATCAATGGCTACACCTTC. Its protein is CSVVTGRINGYTF. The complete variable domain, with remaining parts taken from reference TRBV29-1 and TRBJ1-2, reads SAVISQKPSRDICQRGTSLTIQCQVDSQVTMMFWYRQQPGQSLTLIATANQGSEATYESGFVIDKFPISRPNLTFSTLTVSNMSPEDSSIYLCSVVTGRINGYTFGSGTRLTVV.

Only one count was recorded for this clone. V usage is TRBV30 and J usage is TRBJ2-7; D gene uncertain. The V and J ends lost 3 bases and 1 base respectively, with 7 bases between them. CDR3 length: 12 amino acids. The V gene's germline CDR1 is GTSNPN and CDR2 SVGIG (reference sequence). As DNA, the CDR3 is TGTGCCTGGAGACAGATTTCCTACGAGCAGTACTTC. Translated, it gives CAWRQISYEQYF.

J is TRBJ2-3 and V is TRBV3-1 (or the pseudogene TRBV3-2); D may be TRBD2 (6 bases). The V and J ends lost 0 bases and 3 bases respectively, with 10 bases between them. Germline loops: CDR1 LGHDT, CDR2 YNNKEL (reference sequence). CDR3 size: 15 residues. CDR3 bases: TGTGCCAGCAGCCAAGAGGCTAGCGAGACAGATACGCAGTATTTT. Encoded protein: CASSQEASETDTQYF.

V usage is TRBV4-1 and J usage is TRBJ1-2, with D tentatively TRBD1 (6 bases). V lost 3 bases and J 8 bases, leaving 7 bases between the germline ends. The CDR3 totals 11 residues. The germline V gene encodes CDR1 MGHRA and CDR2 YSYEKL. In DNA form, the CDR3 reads TGCGCCAGCAGCCAGGGACAAGGCTACACCTTC. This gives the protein CASSQGQGYTF.

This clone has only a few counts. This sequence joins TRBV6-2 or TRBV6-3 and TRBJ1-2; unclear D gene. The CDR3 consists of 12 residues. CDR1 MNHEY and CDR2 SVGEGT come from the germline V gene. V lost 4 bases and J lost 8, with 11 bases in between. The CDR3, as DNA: TGTGCCAGCAGTTTCACGGTACGCGGCTACACCTTC. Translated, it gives CASSFTVRGYTF.

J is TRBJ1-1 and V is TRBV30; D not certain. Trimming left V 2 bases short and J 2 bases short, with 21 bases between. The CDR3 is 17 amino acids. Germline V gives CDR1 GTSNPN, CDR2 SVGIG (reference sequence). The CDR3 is CAWSPFRVGRRNTEAFF. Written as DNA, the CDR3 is TGTGCCTGGAGTCCCTTTCGGGTAGGCAGAAGAAACACTGAAGCTTTCTTT.

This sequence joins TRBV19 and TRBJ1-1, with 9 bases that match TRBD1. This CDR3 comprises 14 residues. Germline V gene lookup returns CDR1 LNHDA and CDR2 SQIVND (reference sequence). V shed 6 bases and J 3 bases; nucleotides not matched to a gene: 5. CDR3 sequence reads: CASSRQGVDTEAFF. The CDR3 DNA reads TGTGCCAGTAGCAGACAGGGGGTGGACACTGAAGCTTTCTTT.

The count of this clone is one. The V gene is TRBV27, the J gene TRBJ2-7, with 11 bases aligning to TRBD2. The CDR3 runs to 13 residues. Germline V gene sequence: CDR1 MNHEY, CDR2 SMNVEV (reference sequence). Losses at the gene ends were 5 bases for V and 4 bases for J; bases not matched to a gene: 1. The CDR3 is CASSLAGGYEQYF. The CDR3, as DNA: TGTGCCAGCAGTCTAGCGGGGGGTTACGAGCAGTACTTC.

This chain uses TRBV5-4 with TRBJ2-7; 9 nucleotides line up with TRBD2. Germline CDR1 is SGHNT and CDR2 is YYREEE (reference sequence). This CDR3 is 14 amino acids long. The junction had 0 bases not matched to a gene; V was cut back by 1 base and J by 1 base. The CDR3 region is CASSLTSGSYEQYF. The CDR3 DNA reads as TGTGCCAGCAGCTTGACTAGCGGGTCCTACGAGCAGTACTTC.